A single sample gave rise to the 12 T cell receptor beta chains below, sequenced in a study of blood T cell repertoires in COVID-19. Sequencing was performed with immunoSEQ multiplex PCR; in TCRdb, only in-frame clones are kept and a portion is missing. The table lists about 13,000 clones, 88% of them singletons. Sequenced input: peripheral blood. The receptors stem from a human donor in a cohort sampled during active COVID-19.

The chain recombines TRBV5-4 with TRBJ1-2; 8 positions agree with TRBD1. Germline V CDR1 and CDR2: SGHNT, YYREEE (reference sequence). J lost 2 bases, V lost 5 bases, and 5 bases had no gene match. The CDR3 covers 14 residues. As DNA, the CDR3 is TGTGCCAGCAGGCCGACAGGGGTCAACTATGGCTACACCTTC. Amino acid sequence: CASRPTGVNYGYTF. Combining the CDR3 with reference TRBV5-4 and TRBJ1-2 gives the whole variable domain ETGVTQSPTHLIKTRGQQVTLRCSSQSGHNTVSWYQQALGQGPQFIFQYYREEENGRGNFPPRFSGLQFPNYSSELNVNALELDDSALYLCASRPTGVNYGYTFGSGTRLTVV.

This chain joins TRBV10-1 and TRBJ2-3, with 10 bases that match TRBD2. After removal of 2 bases from V and 7 bases from J, the junction contained 9 bases not matched to a gene. Per germline, CDR1 WNHNN and CDR2 SYGVQD (reference sequence). This CDR3 is 16 amino acids long. The CDR3: CASSENVAGGVNTQYF. Written as DNA, the CDR3 is TGCGCCAGCAGTGAGAATGTAGCGGGGGGTGTGAATACGCAGTATTTT.

This clone appeared once. This chain joins TRBV5-5 and TRBJ1-2; D is uncertain. Deletions cut 3 bases from V and 2 bases from J, with 11 bases between. The CDR3 contains 14 residues. Looked up from germline, CDR1 is SGHKS and CDR2 is YYEKEE (reference sequence). The CDR3 here is CASSYQQYNYGYTF. CDR3 nucleotide sequence: TGTGCCAGCAGCTATCAACAGTACAACTATGGCTACACCTTC.

The chain recombines TRBV10-3 with TRBJ2-5; D is unresolved. Germline V gene lookup returns CDR1 ENHRY and CDR2 SYGVKD. This CDR3 spans 12 amino acids. Trimming stripped 0 bases from V and 5 bases from J, with 4 bases between. The CDR3 DNA sequence: TGTGCCATCAGTGAGTCTGGCGAGACCCAGTACTTC. It codes for CAISESGETQYF.

This sequence joins TRBV29-1 and TRBJ1-3; tentatively, D is TRBD1 (6 bases). The germline V and J ends were trimmed by 6 bases and 0 bases, with 15 bases remaining between them. From germline, CDR1 is SQVTM and CDR2 ANQGSEA. The CDR3 loop spans 15 amino acids. CDR3 residues: CSVWGQQSSGNTIYF. CDR3 nucleotides: TGCAGCGTCTGGGGACAACAGAGCTCTGGAAACACCATATATTTT.

The chain carries TRBV6-2 or TRBV6-3 and TRBJ2-2; D gene ambiguous. The CDR3 covers 15 residues. Germline assignment: CDR1 MNHEY and CDR2 SVGEGT. V was pared by 3 bases and J by 4 bases, with 12 bases between. The CDR3 region is CASSYGQIATGELFF. For the CDR3, the DNA is TGTGCCAGCAGTTATGGTCAGATCGCCACCGGGGAGCTGTTTTTT.

Notes on this clone: Mismatch with germline at one junction end may stem from a read error. Different DNA sequences within this sample yield the same CDR3. The J gene is TRBJ2-1, the V gene TRBV19, with 8 bases that match TRBD2. Germline-derived CDR1 and CDR2 are LNHDA and SQIVND (reference sequence). This CDR3 contains 15 residues. As DNA, the CDR3 is TGTGCCAGTAGCATAGCGGGGAGCTCCTACAATGAGCAGTTCTTC. Its translation: CASSIAGSSYNEQFF.

The chain has TRBV6-5 and TRBJ2-5, with TRBD1 matching over 8 bases. V gave up 7 bases and J gave up 4 bases; unmatched junction bases: 5. This CDR3 comprises 13 residues. Germline V gene sequence: CDR1 MNHEY, CDR2 SVGAGI. This CDR3 reads CASTTTGAETQYF. CDR3 coding DNA: TGTGCCAGCACCACGACAGGGGCAGAGACCCAGTACTTC.

The V and J genes are TRBV9 and TRBJ1-2; possible D gene TRBD1, 5 bases. The CDR3 consists of 13 residues. The germline CDR1 and CDR2 sequences are SGDLS and YYNGEE. The germline V and J ends were trimmed by 4 bases and 7 bases, with 14 bases remaining between them. In DNA form, the CDR3 reads TGTGCCAGCAGCCCAGGAGGGGCGGGTGGCTACACCTTC. It yields the protein CASSPGGAGGYTF.

The chain recombines TRBV3-1 (or the pseudogene TRBV3-2) with TRBJ2-3; D is unclear. The CDR3 consists of 12 residues. With 4 bases removed from V and 6 bases from J, the gap between germline ends came to 8 bases. CDR1 and CDR2 from the germline V gene are LGHDT and YNNKEL (reference sequence). CDR3 in DNA: TGTGCCAGCAGCCTTAGTAGCGATACGCAGTATTTT. Translated: CASSLSSDTQYF.

The chain joins TRBV5-8 to TRBJ1-3; D call uncertain. The CDR3 contains 14 residues. CDR1 is SGHTS, CDR2 YDEGEE, per germline. The V end was cut by 4 bases, the J end by 4 bases, with 12 bases between. CDR3 residues: CASSDPGWGNTIYF. DNA of the CDR3: TGTGCCAGCAGCGATCCGGGGTGGGGAAACACCATATATTTT.

V is TRBV11-2 and J is TRBJ2-2; tentatively, D is TRBD2 (6 bases). CDR3 length: 15 amino acids. Germline V CDR1 and CDR2: SGHAT, FQNNGV. Trimming cost V 2 bases and J 5 bases, with 12 bases left between them. Here the CDR3 reads CASSLTSQATGELFF. The CDR3 DNA sequence: TGTGCCAGCAGCTTAACTAGCCAGGCGACCGGGGAGCTGTTTTTT.